A single sample gave rise to the 21 T cell receptor beta chains below, sequenced in a study of identical twins. TCRdb analysed the 5' RACE reads with MiXCR anew, one entry per CDR3 protein. Of 400,000 to 550,000 distinct CDR3 sequences listed, 20% to 25% are singletons. Separately, the same data were catalogued under a study of T cells expressing NK-cell markers.

Sample: CD4+ T cells sorted from blood. The receptors were sampled from a woman younger than 35 in good health.

DNA for the CDR3: TGTGCCAGCAGTCCTCTCCGTGGACAGGGCACAGATACGCAGTATTTT. It encodes CASSPLRGQGTDTQYF. The V and J genes are TRBV12-3 or TRBV12-4 and TRBJ2-3, with 7 bases that match TRBD1. The CDR3 sequence is 16 residues long. V shed 5 bases, J shed 1 base, and the junction held 9 bases outside the gene matches.

This chain joins TRBV12-3 or TRBV12-4 and TRBJ2-3; D not resolved. Trimming removed 7 bases from V and 7 bases from J, with 12 bases in between. This CDR3 comprises 12 residues. DNA of the CDR3: TGTGCCAGCACCAAAAACCCGCATACGCAGTATTTT. Translated: CASTKNPHTQYF.

This chain joins TRBV20-1 and TRBJ2-7; possibly TRBD1 for D (5 bases). This CDR3 spans 12 amino acids. V was trimmed by 7 bases and J by 3 bases, leaving 13 bases between them. CDR1 and CDR2 from the germline V gene are DFQATT and SNEGSKA (reference sequence). For the CDR3, the DNA is TGCAGTGGTGGGGCCTTGGGCTACGAGCAGTACTTC. Translating it yields CSGGALGYEQYF.

This clonotype appeared a few times. The gene calls are TRBV27 and TRBJ2-3; D unresolved. Germline loops: CDR1 MNHEY, CDR2 SMNVEV (reference sequence). The length of the CDR3 is 13 residues. V gave up 8 bases and J gave up 7 bases, with 16 bases separating them. CDR3 in DNA: TGTGCCAGCGCCTATATCGACGATTATACGCAGTATTTT. This translates into CASAYIDDYTQYF.

This clonotype was seen a few times. The chain joins TRBV5-1 to TRBJ2-5; D gene unclear. The CDR3 runs to 14 residues. The germline V and J ends were trimmed by 0 bases and 2 bases, with 8 bases remaining between them. Germline CDR1 SGHRS, CDR2 YFSETQ. CDR3 sequence (DNA): TGCGCCAGCAGCTTGGCGGCTAGACAAGAGACCCAGTACTTC. The encoded protein is CASSLAARQETQYF.

The table lists this clonotype with a few counts. The CDR3 DNA reads as TGTGCCAGCAGGTACAGGGGTTACGAGCAGTACTTC. This translates into CASRYRGYEQYF. The rearrangement uses TRBV12-3 or TRBV12-4 and TRBJ2-7; 7 bases agree with TRBD1. CDR3 length equals 12 residues. J gave up 4 bases and V 6 bases, and 3 bases lay outside the gene matches.

The J gene is TRBJ2-7, the V gene TRBV27; 8 bases fit TRBD1. The germline V gene encodes CDR1 MNHEY and CDR2 SMNVEV (reference sequence). The CDR3 runs to 13 residues. V gave up 6 bases and J gave up 4 bases; unmatched junction bases: 5. CDR3 nucleotides: TGTGCCAGCAGGGAAAGACAGGGGTACGAGCAGTACTTC. It specifies CASRERQGYEQYF.

V is TRBV27 and J is TRBJ1-1; 10 bases are a match to TRBD1. The CDR3 consists of 17 residues. In germline, CDR1 is MNHEY, CDR2 SMNVEV (reference sequence). With V trimmed by 6 bases and J by 1 base, 11 bases remained unmatched. The CDR3 sequence is CASSSGTGVLWNTEAFF. The CDR3 DNA reads TGTGCCAGCAGCTCCGGGACAGGGGTGCTCTGGAACACTGAAGCTTTCTTT.

This clonotype was seen a few times. The chain joins TRBV6-5 to TRBJ2-2; 8 bases are a match to TRBD1. This CDR3 comprises 17 residues. CDR1 is MNHEY, CDR2 SVGAGI, per germline. Trimming took 0 bases from V and 2 from J; bases not matched to a gene: 5. The chain's CDR3 is CASSYSPGQENTGELFF. CDR3 nucleotide sequence: TGTGCCAGCAGTTACTCTCCGGGACAGGAAAACACCGGGGAGCTGTTTTTT.

J is TRBJ2-5 and V is TRBV29-1, with 8 bases identical to TRBD1. CDR1 is SQVTM, CDR2 ANQGSEA, per germline. The V and J ends lost 3 bases and 1 base, in that order; junction bases with no gene match: 7. The CDR3 length is 15 residues. CDR3 nucleotide sequence: TGCAGCGTTGATATGACAGGGGATAGCCAAGAGACCCAGTACTTC. It is translated as CSVDMTGDSQETQYF.

This clonotype was found a few times. J is TRBJ1-4 and V is TRBV29-1; no clear D. Germline CDR1 and CDR2: SQVTM and ANQGSEA. Trimming stripped 4 bases from V and 7 bases from J, with 10 bases between. The CDR3 covers 12 residues. CDR3 loop: CSVVTAGEKLFF. The CDR3 nucleotides read TGCAGCGTTGTTACCGCCGGTGAAAAACTGTTTTTT. Drawing the rest from reference TRBV29-1 and TRBJ1-4, the complete variable domain is SAVISQKPSRDICQRGTSLTIQCQVDSQVTMMFWYRQQPGQSLTLIATANQGSEATYESGFVIDKFPISRPNLTFSTLTVSNMSPEDSSIYLCSVVTAGEKLFFGSGTQLSVL.

The CDR3 DNA sequence: TGCGCCAGCAGCCCGACAGGGAATGAGTACGAGCAGTACTTC. Protein product: CASSPTGNEYEQYF. The chain has TRBV4-3 and TRBJ2-7; 7 bases map to TRBD1. V shed 4 bases and J 4 bases; nucleotides not matched to a gene: 7. This CDR3 has 14 amino acids. Germline lookup yields CDR1 LGHNA and CDR2 YSLEER.

The rearrangement uses TRBV7-9 and TRBJ1-2; 8 positions agree with TRBD1. The CDR3 length is 14 residues. Looked up from germline, CDR1 is SEHNR and CDR2 is FQNEAQ (reference sequence). Trimming removed 2 bases from V and 3 bases from J; junction bases left unmatched: 2. CDR3: CASSLSTGDYGYTF. CDR3 in DNA: TGTGCCAGCAGCTTATCGACAGGGGACTATGGCTACACCTTC.

This clonotype occurred a few times. The V call is TRBV5-1, the J call TRBJ2-7, with 7 bases identical to TRBD2. The CDR3 covers 13 residues. V was pared by 6 bases and J by 6 bases, with 9 bases of the junction left unmatched. Germline CDR1 is SGHRS and CDR2 is YFSETQ. CDR3 loop: CASTPGGSSEQYF. CDR3 in DNA: TGCGCCAGCACCCCAGGCGGGAGTAGCGAGCAGTACTTC.

The V call is TRBV5-6, the J call TRBJ2-4; D is possibly TRBD1 or TRBD2 (5 bases each). The CDR3 is 14 amino acids. Germline V gene sequence: CDR1 SGHDT, CDR2 YYEEEE. Trimming left V 0 bases short and J 8 bases short, with 12 bases between. This CDR3 is CASSLVEGTDIQYF. Written as DNA, the CDR3 is TGTGCCAGCAGCTTGGTGGAAGGGACGGACATTCAGTACTTC.

This clonotype was counted many times. V gene TRBV12-3 or TRBV12-4 combines with J gene TRBJ1-5; 8 bases are a match to TRBD1. The CDR3 is 14 amino acids. V shed 5 bases and J 5 bases; nucleotides not matched to a gene: 5. The CDR3 loop is CASSLGQAHQPQHF. CDR3 DNA: TGTGCCAGCAGTCTGGGACAGGCCCATCAGCCCCAGCATTTT.

The V call is TRBV9, the J call TRBJ2-3; maybe TRBD2 (5 bases). The CDR3 is 14 amino acids. Trimming removed 3 bases at V and 1 base at J, with 9 bases between. Germline V gene data show CDR1 as SGDLS and CDR2 as YYNGEE. The CDR3 region is CASSGGLGTDTQYF. As DNA, the CDR3 is TGTGCCAGCAGCGGAGGACTGGGCACAGATACGCAGTATTTT.

The chain joins TRBV7-2 to TRBJ2-1; D not resolved. The CDR3 has 11 residues. Germline V gene lookup returns CDR1 SGHTA and CDR2 FQGNSA. V was shortened by 2 bases and J by 9 bases, with 5 bases between the two germline ends. In nucleotides, the CDR3 is TGTGCCAGCAGCTTATATGCTGAGCAGTTCTTC. Its protein is CASSLYAEQFF.

The gene calls are TRBV5-5 and TRBJ2-5; 10 bases agree with TRBD2. Germline-derived CDR1 and CDR2 are SGHKS and YYEKEE (reference sequence). The V segment lost 2 bases and the J segment 2 bases; nucleotides outside the gene matches: 9. This CDR3 has 17 residues. For the CDR3, the DNA is TGTGCCAGCAGCTTCGTCGCAGCGGGAGGGGTTCAAGAGACCCAGTACTTC. Its protein is CASSFVAAGGVQETQYF.

In its sample, this clonotype was seen a few times. V and J are TRBV5-1 and TRBJ2-2; D gene ambiguous. CDR3 size: 14 residues. Germline CDR1 SGHRS, CDR2 YFSETQ. The V gene lost 1 base and the J gene lost 7 bases, with 11 bases spanning the gap. The CDR3 reads CASSLIQLGGELFF. CDR3 bases: TGCGCCAGCAGCTTGATTCAACTGGGCGGGGAGCTGTTTTTT.

The chain uses TRBV5-1 and TRBJ1-1; D is ambiguous. V lost 8 bases, J lost 2 bases, and 13 bases lay in between. Germline values: CDR1 SGHRS, CDR2 YFSETQ. The CDR3 covers 13 residues. This CDR3 is CASYLDTNTEAFF. CDR3 nucleotide sequence: TGCGCCAGTTATCTTGACACCAACACTGAAGCTTTCTTT.